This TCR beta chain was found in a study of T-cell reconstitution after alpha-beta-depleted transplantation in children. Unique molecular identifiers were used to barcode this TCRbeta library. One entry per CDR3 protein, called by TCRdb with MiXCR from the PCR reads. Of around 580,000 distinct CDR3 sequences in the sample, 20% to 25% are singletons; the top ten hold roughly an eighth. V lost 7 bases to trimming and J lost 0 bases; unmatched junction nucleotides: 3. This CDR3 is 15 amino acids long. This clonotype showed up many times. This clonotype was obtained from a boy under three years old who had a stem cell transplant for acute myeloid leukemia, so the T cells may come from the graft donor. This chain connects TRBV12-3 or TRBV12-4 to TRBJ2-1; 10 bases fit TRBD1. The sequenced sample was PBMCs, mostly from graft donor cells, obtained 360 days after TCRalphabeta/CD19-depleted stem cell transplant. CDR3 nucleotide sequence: TGTGCCAGCATGAGGACAGGGGGCTCCTACAATGAGCAGTTCTTC. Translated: CASMRTGGSYNEQFF.